The 2 T cell receptor beta chains in this list originate from one sample, sequenced in a study of cytomegalovirus exposure and HLA in healthy donors. 60 Vbeta and 13 Jbeta primers were used in PCR. Method: immunoSEQ multiplex PCR; TCRdb's copy keeps in-frame clones and lacks some. This sample has roughly 99,000 clones, with around 77% found just once. Sequenced: PBMCs. These receptors were collected from a male donor in good health and CMV-seronegative.

The chain uses TRBV7-8 and TRBJ1-3, with 10 bases matching TRBD1. The CDR3 contains 16 residues. From germline, CDR1 is SGHVS and CDR2 FQNEAQ. V was pared by 4 bases and J by 2 bases, with 5 bases of the junction left unmatched. The CDR3 bases are TGTGCCAGCAGCTATACAGACAGGGGGCCTGGAAACACCATATATTTT. Its protein product is CASSYTDRGPGNTIYF.

The chain couples TRBV19 to TRBJ1-1; D unclear. The germline gives CDR1 LNHDA, CDR2 SQIVND (reference sequence). There are 14 residues in the CDR3. V lost 3 bases and J lost 7, with 15 bases in between. In DNA, the CDR3 is TGTGCCAGTAGTATTGCCGCCGGGGAGGGTGAAGCTTTCTTT. It codes for CASSIAAGEGEAFF.